This T cell receptor beta chain stems from a study of T cells in Graves' hyperthyroidism and ophthalmopathy. This clonotype was observed at least ten times. Its antigen is currently unknown. CDR3 size: 13 residues. Germline V gene sequence: CDR1 DFQATT, CDR2 SNEGSKA (reference sequence). V was shortened by 3 bases and J by 4 bases, with 13 bases between the two germline ends. Study results and caveats: In blood, most of the thyroid clonotypes expanded above 0.001 were also present.

No progression to ophthalmopathy during 18 months of follow-up defined stable disease. PBMCs stemmed from 10 ml fresh peripheral blood. RNA transcripts provided the source from which TCR beta CDR3 regions were amplified. The HTBI primer set was used in a first-round RT-PCR of the TCR CDR3. One entry per CDR3 protein, called by TCRdb with MiXCR from the multiplex PCR reads. The table shows about 700,000 distinct CDR3 sequences, with around 15% occurring only once. The chain carries TRBV20-1 and TRBJ2-7; D is possibly TRBD1 (6 bases). The sample was blood. This receptor was identified in a woman under 30 with Graves' hyperthyroidism. CDR3 loop: CSARGSRGYEQYF. The DNA of the CDR3 is TGCAGTGCTAGGGGCTCAAGGGGGTACGAGCAGTACTTC.